This T cell receptor (beta chain) was sequenced during a study of T cell responses to AZD1222 COVID-19 vaccine. Study observations and caveats: Among AZD1222 vaccinees, only five to seven were seropositive at baseline.

Trimming removed 1 base from V and 5 bases from J, with 6 bases in between. The germline CDR1 and CDR2 sequences are SGHRS and YFSETQ. There are 13 residues in the CDR3. This table comes from immunoSEQ multiplex PCR, and its TCRdb copy is limited to in-frame clones, with some not included. This sample yields some 170,000 clones, of which roughly 90% are seen a single time; about 4.5% belongs to the top ten. Some second doses came at about 4 weeks and others at about 12 weeks; these were pooled. On this clone: Its cognate antigen is unknown.

This TCR derives from an adult who received the AZD1222 COVID-19 vaccine. Sequencing used peripheral blood, obtained 28 days after the second AZD1222 dose. This chain uses TRBV5-1 with TRBJ1-4, with D unclear. CDR3 DNA: TGCGCCAGCAGCTTGAACAGAAATGAAAAACTGTTTTTT. Protein sequence: CASSLNRNEKLFF.